This T cell receptor beta chain was sequenced during a study of beta chain features in type 1 diabetes (dated by TCRdb to 2016 to 2019). For the wider study: Mean age, gender distribution, total cell number and subset yield did not differ between patients and healthy donors. A total of 107,917,701 sorted cells were examined across all samples, and a strong correlation was observed between cell number per subset and RNA yield. In the study, recently diagnosed type 1 diabetes patients and matched healthy donors were compared on the TCRB repertoires of their sorted circulating CD4+ T cell subsets. Regulatory and stem cell-like memory subsets were isolated from only 8 patients and roughly eight healthy donors, whereas naive and central memory subsets came from all 30 or so donors. Paper-wide results and their limitations: Because the HLA sub-analyses included only small numbers of individuals, any influence of HLA type on TCRB rearrangement was left unresolved. Because cDNA was sequenced instead of genomic DNA, highly expressing activated cells could be over-represented, though the groups showed no difference in activation or CD3 levels. Type 1 diabetes patients showed a moderate but significant shortening of TCRB CDR3 length in all four CD4+ subsets. PCR might favor shorter templates, but patient and control samples were amplified and corrected together, so any skew would affect both groups equally. At VDJ recombination sites, type 1 diabetes patients had fewer insertions and more deleted nucleotides, which implies abnormalities in thymic rearrangement. Naive, central memory and regulatory TCRB repertoires appeared to be more similar among patients than among healthy donors.

CDR1 ENHRY and CDR2 SYGVKD are derived from the germline V gene. The CDR3 sequence holds 14 residues, the cysteine and phenylalanine included. CDR3 DNA only is kept here, 42 bases in frame from base 1. V drops 4 bases and J drops 2 bases, leaving 6 bases in between. The High Capacity cDNA Reverse Transcription Kit was used to reverse transcribe all of the isolated RNA, meaning that expressed TCRB transcripts were what got sequenced. Naive, central memory and regulatory T cell samples underwent deep immunoSEQ sequencing, averaging about 3.3 million total reads per sample. Sorted cells were lysed in RLT buffer, and RNA was extracted using DNase-treated RNeasy Micro or Mini kits according to cell number. To prevent cross-contamination, each cell subset was processed individually, whereas patient and healthy donor samples were processed jointly. The immunoSEQ multiplex PCR was used to amplify TCRB sequences from cDNA, generating 87-bp fragments that spanned the CDR3 region. Amplicons were sequenced on the Illumina HiSeq platform. The published analysis was carried out like this. Synthetic template baselines were used to correct PCR bias computationally, reads within Hamming distance 2 were collapsed together, and singletons that could not be merged were discarded. Reads were aligned against IMGT so that V, D and J genes, CDR3 length and insertions or deletions at six rearrangement sites could be assigned. Within each subset, clonotype counts were normalized to the number of sorted cells before true diversity and Gini coefficients were calculated with the tcR R package. The overlap coefficient, calculated on TCRB nucleotide sequences, was used to measure repertoire sharing. Out-of-frame TCRB sequences from naive cells were analyzed to stand in for the pre-selection repertoire. TCRdb provides this immuneACCESS table in a form limited to in-frame rearrangements. Some clones are lacking; in checked studies, under half of them reflect an unresolved V gene, and why the rest are absent is not known. V, J and clone size derive from that table, while D and trimming were established from the DNA sequence. This sample gives 860,000 or so clones in total; about a sixth of them show up just once. Around 0.02% of the sample is held by the ten biggest clonotypes.

This clone was counted only a few times. Its antigen is not yet known. No per-base quality is available; no much larger clone lies one base away. Within the sample, other DNA sequences also encode this same CDR3. From each donor, a single peripheral blood sample of 100 to 150 mL on average was drawn into heparinised tubes. Naive, central memory, regulatory and stem cell-like memory CD4+ T cells were sorted on a BD FACSAria II using a panel including CD45RO, CCR7, CD25, CD127, CD95 and CD27. All sorted populations exceeded 95% purity. Right away, PBMCs were isolated by Lymphoprep density gradient centrifugation and were stained directly, with no culture step. So that batch effects would be minimized, each experiment stained and sorted samples in pairs, pairing one healthy donor with one patient.

This clonotype originated in a woman aged 18-29 years in good health. The chain was built from TRBV10-3 and TRBJ2-6; too little of a D gene remains to name it. The specimen sequenced was naive CD4+ T cells from blood. Interpreted using the paper, the cell subset or site label stands for: true naive CD4+ T cells. The sequenced DNA is TGTGCCATCAGTGCCCGGGCTGGGGCCAACGTCCTGACTTTC. This is translated as CAISARAGANVLTF.